This T cell receptor beta chain was sequenced in a study of blood T cell repertoires in COVID-19. The assay was immunoSEQ multiplex PCR, and TCRdb's table has in-frame clones only and misses some. This sample carries about 300,000 clones, approximately 85% of them seen once, and the ten largest clones take 2.2%. Recovery meant two consecutive negative NP/OP PCR tests, professional clearance, or resolved symptoms. Germline V CDR1 and CDR2: LNHDA, SQIVND (reference sequence). This CDR3 comprises 17 residues. V was clipped by 5 bases and J by 2 bases; unmatched bases: 14. This receptor was taken from a man younger than 40 who had recovered from COVID-19. The chain recombines TRBV19 with TRBJ1-2, with 7 nucleotides matching TRBD1. Material for sequencing was PBMCs or T cells enriched from blood (not recorded which). The CDR3 protein is CASSLVRGTAFNYGYTF. The CDR3, as DNA: TGTGCCAGTAGTTTGGTGCGAGGGACAGCCTTCAACTATGGCTACACCTTC.